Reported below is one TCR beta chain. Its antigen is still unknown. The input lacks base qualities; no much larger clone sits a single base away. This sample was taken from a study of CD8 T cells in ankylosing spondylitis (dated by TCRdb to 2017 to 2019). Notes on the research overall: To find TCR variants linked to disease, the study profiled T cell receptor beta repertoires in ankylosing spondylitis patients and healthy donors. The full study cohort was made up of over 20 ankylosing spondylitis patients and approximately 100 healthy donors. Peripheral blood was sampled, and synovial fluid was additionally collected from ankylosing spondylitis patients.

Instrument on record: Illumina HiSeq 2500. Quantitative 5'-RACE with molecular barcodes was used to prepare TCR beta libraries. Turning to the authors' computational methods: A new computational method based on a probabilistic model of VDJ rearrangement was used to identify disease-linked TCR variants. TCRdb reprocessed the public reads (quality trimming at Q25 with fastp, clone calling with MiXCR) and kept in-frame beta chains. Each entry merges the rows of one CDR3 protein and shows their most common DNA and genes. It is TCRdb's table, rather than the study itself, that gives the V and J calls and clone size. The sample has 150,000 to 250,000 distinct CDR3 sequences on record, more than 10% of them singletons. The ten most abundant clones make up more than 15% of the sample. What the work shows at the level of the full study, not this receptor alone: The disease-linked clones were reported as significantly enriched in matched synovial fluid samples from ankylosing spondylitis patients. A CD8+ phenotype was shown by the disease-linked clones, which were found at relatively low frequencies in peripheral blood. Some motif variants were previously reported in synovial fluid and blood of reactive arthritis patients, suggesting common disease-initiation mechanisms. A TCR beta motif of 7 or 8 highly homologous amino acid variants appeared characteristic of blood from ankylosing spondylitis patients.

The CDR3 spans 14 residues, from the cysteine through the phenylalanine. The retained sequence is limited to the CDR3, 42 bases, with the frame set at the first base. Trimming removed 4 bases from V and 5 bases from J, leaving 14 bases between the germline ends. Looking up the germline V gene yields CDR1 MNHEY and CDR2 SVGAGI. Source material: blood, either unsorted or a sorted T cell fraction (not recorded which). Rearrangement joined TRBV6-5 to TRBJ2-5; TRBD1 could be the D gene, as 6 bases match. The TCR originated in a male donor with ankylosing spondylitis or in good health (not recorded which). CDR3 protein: CASSSKMGAETQYF. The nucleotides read TGTGCCAGCAGTTCCAAAATGGGGGCCGAGACCCAGTACTTC.